This T cell receptor (beta chain) was recorded in a study of blood T cell repertoires in COVID-19. Overall study: Samples of COVID-19 (acute and convalescent) were obtained from the United States, Italy and Spain. Sample material is recorded as cDNA or gDNA derived from T cells, B-cell-depleted T cells, or PBMCs.

Assay used: immunoSEQ multiplex PCR; TCRdb lists only in-frame clones, some missing. The table shows around 300,000 clones, with 75% to 90% occurring only once. In germline, CDR1 is SGHVS, CDR2 FQNEAQ. The CDR3 length is 15 residues. Trimming at V came to 1 base and at J to 5 bases, leaving 5 bases not matched to a gene. There are a few counts of this clone. V and J are TRBV7-8 and TRBJ1-5; the match to TRBD1 covers 7 bases. This receptor was taken from a man between 18 and 29 years old with active or convalescent COVID-19. The sequencing sample was made of peripheral blood. CDR3 coding DNA: TGTGCCAGCAGCTTAGGCCGGGACAGATATCAGCCCCAGCATTTT. Its protein product is CASSLGRDRYQPQHF.